The clone carrying this T cell receptor (beta chain) was picked up a small number of times. This sample is part of a study of blood T cell repertoires in COVID-19. Seattle-derived patients entered the study during active infection and were followed longitudinally. Some clones are missing from TCRdb's copy, which holds only in-frame ones; the method was immunoSEQ multiplex PCR. The repertoire has around 260,000 clones, around 90% of them found once; the top ten carry roughly 4.9%. The receptor's source is a woman aged 60-75 years with COVID-19, enrolled during active disease. The material sequenced was peripheral blood.

CDR3 residues: CASRRQGGARQPQHF. The CDR3 coding sequence is TGTGCCAGCAGGAGACAGGGTGGGGCCAGGCAGCCCCAGCATTTT. This sequence joins TRBV6-5 and TRBJ1-5; TRBD1 matches 7 bases. The junction had 12 bases not matched to a gene; V was cut back by 6 bases and J by 7 bases. Germline V gene lookup returns CDR1 MNHEY and CDR2 SVGAGI. This CDR3 has 15 residues.